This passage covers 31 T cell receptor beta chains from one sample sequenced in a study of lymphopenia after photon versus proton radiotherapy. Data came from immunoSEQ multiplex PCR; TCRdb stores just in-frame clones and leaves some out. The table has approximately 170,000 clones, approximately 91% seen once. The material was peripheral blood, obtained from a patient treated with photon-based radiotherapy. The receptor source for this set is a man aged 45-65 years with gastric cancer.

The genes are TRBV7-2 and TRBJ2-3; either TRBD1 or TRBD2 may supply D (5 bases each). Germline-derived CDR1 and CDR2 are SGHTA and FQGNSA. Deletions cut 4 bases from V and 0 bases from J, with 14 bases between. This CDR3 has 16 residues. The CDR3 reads CASSYPGTDSTDTQYF. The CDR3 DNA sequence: TGTGCCAGCAGCTACCCCGGGACGGATAGCACAGATACGCAGTATTTT.

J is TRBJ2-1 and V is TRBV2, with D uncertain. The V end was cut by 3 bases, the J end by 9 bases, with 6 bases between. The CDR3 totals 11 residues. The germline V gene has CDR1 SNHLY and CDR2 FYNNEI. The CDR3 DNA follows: TGTGCCAGCAGTGACGGCGGTGAGCAGTTCTTC. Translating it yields CASSDGGEQFF.

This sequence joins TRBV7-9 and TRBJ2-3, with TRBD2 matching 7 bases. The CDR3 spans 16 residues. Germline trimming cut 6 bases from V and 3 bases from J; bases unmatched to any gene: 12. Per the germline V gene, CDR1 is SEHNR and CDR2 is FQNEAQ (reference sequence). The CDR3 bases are TGTGCCAGCAGACTGGAGGGGCGGGAGAGGACAGATACGCAGTATTTT. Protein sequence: CASRLEGRERTDTQYF.

The CDR3 DNA reads TGTGCCAGCAACTCTCGTGGAGGAGGCTACGAGCAGTACTTC. It translates to CASNSRGGGYEQYF. The genes are TRBV5-5 and TRBJ2-7; maybe TRBD2 (5 bases). Germline CDR1 is SGHKS and CDR2 is YYEKEE (reference sequence). The CDR3 spans 14 residues. V lost 6 bases and J lost 3, with 16 bases in between.

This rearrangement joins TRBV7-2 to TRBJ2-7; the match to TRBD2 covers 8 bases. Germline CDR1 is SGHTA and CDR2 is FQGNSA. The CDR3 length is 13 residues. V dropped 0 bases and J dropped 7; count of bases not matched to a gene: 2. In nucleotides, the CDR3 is TGTGCCAGCAGCTTAGCTGTAGCGGGAGAGCAGTACTTC. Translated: CASSLAVAGEQYF.

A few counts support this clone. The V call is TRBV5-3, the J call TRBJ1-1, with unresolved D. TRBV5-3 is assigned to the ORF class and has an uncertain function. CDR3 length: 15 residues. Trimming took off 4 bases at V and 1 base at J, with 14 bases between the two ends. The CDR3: CARSPRTAGNTEAFF. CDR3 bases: TGTGCCAGAAGCCCCCGAACGGCGGGGAACACTGAAGCTTTCTTT.

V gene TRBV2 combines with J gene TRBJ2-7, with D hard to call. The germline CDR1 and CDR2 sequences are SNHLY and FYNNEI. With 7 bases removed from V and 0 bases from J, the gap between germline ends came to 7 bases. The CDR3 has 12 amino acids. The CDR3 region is CASTGYSYEQYF. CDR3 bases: TGTGCCAGCACCGGGTACTCCTACGAGCAGTACTTC.

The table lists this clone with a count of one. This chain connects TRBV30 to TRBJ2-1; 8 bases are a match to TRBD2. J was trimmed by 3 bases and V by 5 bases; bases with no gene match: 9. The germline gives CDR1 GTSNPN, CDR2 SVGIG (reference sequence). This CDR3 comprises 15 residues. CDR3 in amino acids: CAWVGGGLVYNEQFF. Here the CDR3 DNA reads TGTGCCTGGGTTGGTGGGGGACTAGTCTACAATGAGCAGTTCTTC. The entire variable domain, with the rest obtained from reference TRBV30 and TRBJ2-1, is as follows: SQTIHQWPATLVQPVGSPLSLECTVEGTSNPNLYWYRQAAGRGLQLLFYSVGIGQISSEVPQNLSASRPQDRQFILSSKKLLLSDSGFYLCAWVGGGLVYNEQFFGPGTRLTVL.

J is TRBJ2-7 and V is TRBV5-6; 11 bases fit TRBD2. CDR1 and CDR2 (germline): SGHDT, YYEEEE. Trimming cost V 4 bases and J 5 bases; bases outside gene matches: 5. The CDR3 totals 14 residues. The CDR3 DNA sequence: TGTGCCAGCAGCACCGGACTAGCGGGCAACGAGCAGTACTTC. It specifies CASSTGLAGNEQYF.

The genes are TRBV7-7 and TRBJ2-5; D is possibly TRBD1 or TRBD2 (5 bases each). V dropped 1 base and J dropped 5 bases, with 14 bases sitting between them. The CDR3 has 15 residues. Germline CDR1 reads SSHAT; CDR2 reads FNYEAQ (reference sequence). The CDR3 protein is CASSLGGGPEETQYF. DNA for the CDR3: TGTGCCAGCAGCTTAGGTGGGGGACCGGAGGAGACCCAGTACTTC.

The CDR3 region is CASSVRTGRGTGELFF. DNA of the CDR3: TGTGCCAGCAGTGTACGGACAGGGCGAGGGACCGGGGAGCTGTTTTTT. The chain combines TRBV25-1 with TRBJ2-2, with 8 bases lining up with TRBD1. CDR3 size: 16 residues. Germline CDR1 and CDR2: MGHDK and SYGVNS. Trimming cost V 4 bases and J 5 bases; bases outside gene matches: 9.

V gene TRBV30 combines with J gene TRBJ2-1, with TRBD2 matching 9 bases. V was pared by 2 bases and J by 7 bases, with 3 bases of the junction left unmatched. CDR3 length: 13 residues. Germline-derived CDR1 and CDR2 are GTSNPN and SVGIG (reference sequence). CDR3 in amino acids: CAWSLGLANEQFF. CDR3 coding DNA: TGTGCCTGGAGTCTGGGACTAGCTAATGAGCAGTTCTTC.

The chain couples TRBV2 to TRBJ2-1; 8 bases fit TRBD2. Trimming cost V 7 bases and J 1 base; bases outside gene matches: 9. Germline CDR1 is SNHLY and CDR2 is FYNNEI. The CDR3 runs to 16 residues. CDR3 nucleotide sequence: TGTGCCAGCAAGAGGGAAGCGGGAGTGTCCTACAATGAGCAGTTCTTC. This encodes CASKREAGVSYNEQFF.

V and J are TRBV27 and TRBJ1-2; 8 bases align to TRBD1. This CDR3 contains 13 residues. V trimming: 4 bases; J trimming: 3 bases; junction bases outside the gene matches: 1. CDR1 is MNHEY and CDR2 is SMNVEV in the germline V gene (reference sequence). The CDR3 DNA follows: TGTGCCAGCAGTTCACAGGGGGACTATGGCTACACCTTC. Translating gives CASSSQGDYGYTF.

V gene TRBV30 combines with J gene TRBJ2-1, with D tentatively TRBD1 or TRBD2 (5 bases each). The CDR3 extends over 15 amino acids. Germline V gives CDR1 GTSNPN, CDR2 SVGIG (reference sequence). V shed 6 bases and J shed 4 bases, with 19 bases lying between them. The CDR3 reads CACVGDPRRYNEQFF. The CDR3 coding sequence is TGTGCCTGCGTCGGGGACCCCAGGAGATACAATGAGCAGTTCTTC.

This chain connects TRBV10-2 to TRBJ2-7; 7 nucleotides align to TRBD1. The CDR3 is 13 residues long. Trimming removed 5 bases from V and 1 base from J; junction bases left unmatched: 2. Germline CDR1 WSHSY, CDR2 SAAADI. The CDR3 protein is CASSPDRSYEQYF. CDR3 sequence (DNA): TGCGCCAGCAGTCCGGACAGGTCCTACGAGCAGTACTTC.

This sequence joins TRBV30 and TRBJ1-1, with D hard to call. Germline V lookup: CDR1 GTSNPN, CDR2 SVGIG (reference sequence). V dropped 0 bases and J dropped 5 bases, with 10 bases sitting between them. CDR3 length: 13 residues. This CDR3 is CAWSVSPATEAFF. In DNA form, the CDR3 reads TGTGCCTGGAGTGTTTCCCCAGCGACTGAAGCTTTCTTT.

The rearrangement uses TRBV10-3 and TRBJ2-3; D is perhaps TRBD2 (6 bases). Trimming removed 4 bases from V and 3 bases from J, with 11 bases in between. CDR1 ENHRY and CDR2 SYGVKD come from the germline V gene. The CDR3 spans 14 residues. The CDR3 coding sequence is TGTGCCATCAGTGGTGGGGGGTGGACAGATACGCAGTATTTT. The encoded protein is CAISGGGWTDTQYF.

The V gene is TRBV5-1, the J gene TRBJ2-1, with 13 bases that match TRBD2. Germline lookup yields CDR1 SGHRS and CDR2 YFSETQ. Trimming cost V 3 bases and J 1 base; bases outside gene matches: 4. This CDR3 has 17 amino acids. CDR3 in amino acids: CASSSRLAGGSYNEQFF. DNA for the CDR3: TGCGCCAGCAGCTCTCGACTAGCGGGAGGATCCTACAATGAGCAGTTCTTC.

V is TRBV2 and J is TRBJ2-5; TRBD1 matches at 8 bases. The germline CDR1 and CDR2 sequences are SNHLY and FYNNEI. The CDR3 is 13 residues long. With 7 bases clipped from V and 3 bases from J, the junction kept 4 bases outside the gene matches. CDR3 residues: CASTPDREETQYF. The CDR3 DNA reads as TGTGCCAGCACCCCGGACAGGGAAGAGACCCAGTACTTC.

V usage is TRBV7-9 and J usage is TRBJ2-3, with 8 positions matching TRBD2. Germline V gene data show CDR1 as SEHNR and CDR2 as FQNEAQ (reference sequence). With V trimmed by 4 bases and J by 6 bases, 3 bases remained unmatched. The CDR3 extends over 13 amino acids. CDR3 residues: CASSSSGSDTQYF. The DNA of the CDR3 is TGTGCCAGCAGCTCCAGCGGGAGCGATACGCAGTATTTT.

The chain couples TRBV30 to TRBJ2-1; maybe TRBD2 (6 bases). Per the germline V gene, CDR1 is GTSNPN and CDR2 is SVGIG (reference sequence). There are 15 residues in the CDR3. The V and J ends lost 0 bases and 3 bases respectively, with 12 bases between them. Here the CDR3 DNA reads TGTGCCTGGAGTGTAAATAGCGGATACTACAATGAGCAGTTCTTC. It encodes CAWSVNSGYYNEQFF.

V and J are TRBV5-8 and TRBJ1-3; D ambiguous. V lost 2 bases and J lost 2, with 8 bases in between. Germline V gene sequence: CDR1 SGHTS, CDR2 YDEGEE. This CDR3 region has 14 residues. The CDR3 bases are TGTGCCAGCAGCTTCCAAAGGGCTGGAAACACCATATATTTT. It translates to CASSFQRAGNTIYF. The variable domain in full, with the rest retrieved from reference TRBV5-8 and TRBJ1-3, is EAGVTQSPTHLIKTRGQQATLRCSPISGHTSVYWYQQALGLGLQFLLWYDEGEERNRGNFPPRFSGRQFPNYSSELNVNALELEDSALYLCASSFQRAGNTIYFGEGSWLTVV.

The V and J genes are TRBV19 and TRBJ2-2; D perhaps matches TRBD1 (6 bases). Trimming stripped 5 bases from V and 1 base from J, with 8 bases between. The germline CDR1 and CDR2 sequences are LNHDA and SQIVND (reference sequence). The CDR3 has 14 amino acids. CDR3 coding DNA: TGTGCCAGTAGTTGGGACAAGAACACCGGGGAGCTGTTTTTT. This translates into CASSWDKNTGELFF.

This CDR3 is CASSPQTGNMNEQYF. The CDR3 DNA sequence: TGTGCCAGCTCACCACAGACAGGGAATATGAACGAGCAGTACTTC. V and J are TRBV18 and TRBJ2-7; 7 bases are a match to TRBD1. From germline, CDR1 is KGHSH and CDR2 LQKENI. There are 15 residues in the CDR3. J was trimmed by 5 bases and V by 1 base; bases with no gene match: 8.

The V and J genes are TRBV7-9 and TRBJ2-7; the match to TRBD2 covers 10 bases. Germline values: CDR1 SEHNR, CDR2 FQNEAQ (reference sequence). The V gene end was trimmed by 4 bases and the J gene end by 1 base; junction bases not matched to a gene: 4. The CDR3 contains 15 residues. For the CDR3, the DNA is TGTGCCAGCAGCTACAGGACTAGCGGTTCCTACGAGCAGTACTTC. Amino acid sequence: CASSYRTSGSYEQYF.

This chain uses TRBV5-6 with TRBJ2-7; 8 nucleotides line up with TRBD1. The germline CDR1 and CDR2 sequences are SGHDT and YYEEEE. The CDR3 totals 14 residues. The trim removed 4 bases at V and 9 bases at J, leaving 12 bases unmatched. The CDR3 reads CASSRQGIGLGQYF. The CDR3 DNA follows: TGTGCCAGCAGCCGACAGGGGATAGGTCTGGGGCAGTACTTC. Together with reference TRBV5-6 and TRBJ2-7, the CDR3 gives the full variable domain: DAGVTQSPTHLIKTRGQQVTLRCSPKSGHDTVSWYQQALGQGPQFIFQYYEEEERQRGNFPDRFSGHQFPNYSSELNVNALLLGDSALYLCASSRQGIGLGQYFGPGTRLTVT.

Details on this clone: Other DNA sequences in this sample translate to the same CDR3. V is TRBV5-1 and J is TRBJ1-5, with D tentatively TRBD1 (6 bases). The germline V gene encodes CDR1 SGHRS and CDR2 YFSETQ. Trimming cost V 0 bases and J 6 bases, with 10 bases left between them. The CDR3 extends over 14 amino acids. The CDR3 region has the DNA TGCGCCAGCAGCTTGGAAGGGGGTGGTCAGCCCCAGCATTTT. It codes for CASSLEGGGQPQHF.

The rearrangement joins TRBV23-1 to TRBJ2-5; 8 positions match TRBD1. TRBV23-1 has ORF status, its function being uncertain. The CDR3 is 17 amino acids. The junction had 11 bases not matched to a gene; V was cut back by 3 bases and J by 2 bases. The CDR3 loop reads CASSHTEQGEIQETQYF. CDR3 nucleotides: TGCGCCAGCAGTCACACGGAACAGGGGGAAATACAAGAGACCCAGTACTTC.

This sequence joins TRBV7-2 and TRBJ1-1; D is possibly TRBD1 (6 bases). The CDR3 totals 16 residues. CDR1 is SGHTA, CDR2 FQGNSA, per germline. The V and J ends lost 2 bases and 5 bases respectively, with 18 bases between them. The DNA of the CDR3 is TGTGCCAGCAGCTTAATGCCGGCGGGGGCGAGTACTGAAGCTTTCTTT. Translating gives CASSLMPAGASTEAFF.

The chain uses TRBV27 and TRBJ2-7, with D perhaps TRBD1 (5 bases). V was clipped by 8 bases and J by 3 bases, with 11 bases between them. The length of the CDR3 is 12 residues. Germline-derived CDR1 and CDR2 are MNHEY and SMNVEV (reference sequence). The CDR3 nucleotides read TGTGCCAGCGGGGCAGTCAACTACGAGCAGTACTTC. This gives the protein CASGAVNYEQYF.